These T cell receptor beta chains were read from a single sample in a study of regulatory T cells in long-lasting Graves disease. TCRdb re-derived calls from the multiplex PCR reads in MiXCR, one entry per CDR3 protein. The sample consists of hundreds of thousands of distinct CDR3 sequences, about 16% of them appearing once. The same specimen was also included in a second study, on T cells in Graves' hyperthyroidism and ophthalmopathy.

Sequencing was performed on peripheral blood mononuclear cells (PBMCs), taken at new diagnosis, from a patient treated with antithyroid drugs. These receptors were taken from a middle-aged woman with Graves disease. CDR3s include the opening cysteine and the closing phenylalanine or tryptophan. The D gene is left open where the match is weak. Some rows have no size entry. The others give once, few or many, or a class for an expanded clone.

d_gene: .; v_gene: TRBV29-1; len: 13; abundance: many; j_gene: TRBJ1-1; CDR3aa: CSVEQGMNTEAFF; CDR3nt: TGCAGCGTTGAGCAGGGGATGAACACTGAAGCTTTCTTT
d_gene: .; v_gene: TRBV15; len: 12; abundance: once; j_gene: TRBJ2-1; CDR3aa: CATSSLYNEQFF; CDR3nt: TGTGCCACCAGCAGCTTATACAATGAGCAGTTCTTC
d_gene: .; v_gene: TRBV27; len: 16; abundance: many; j_gene: TRBJ1-5; CDR3aa: CASSFKRGVGNQPQHF; CDR3nt: TGTGCCAGCAGTTTTAAGCGGGGGGTAGGCAATCAGCCCCAGCATTTT
d_gene: TRBD2; v_gene: TRBV20-1; len: 16; abundance: .; j_gene: TRBJ2-7; CDR3aa: CSANGFASGIFYEQYF; CDR3nt: TGCAGTGCTAATGGGTTCGCTAGCGGCATTTTCTACGAGCAGTACTTC
d_gene: .; v_gene: TRBV28; len: 15; abundance: few; j_gene: TRBJ1-5; CDR3aa: CASSLVSHSNQPQHF; CDR3nt: TGTGCCAGCAGTTTAGTCAGCCATAGCAATCAGCCCCAGCATTTT
d_gene: .; v_gene: TRBV5-1; len: 11; abundance: .; j_gene: TRBJ2-7; CDR3aa: CASSLGDIPYF; CDR3nt: TGCGCCAGCAGCCTGGGGGACATCCCGTACTTC
d_gene: TRBD1; v_gene: TRBV5-1; len: 13; abundance: many; j_gene: TRBJ1-2; CDR3aa: CASSAGQGHGYTF; CDR3nt: TGCGCCAGCAGCGCGGGACAGGGGCATGGCTACACCTTC
d_gene: .; v_gene: TRBV28; len: 13; abundance: many; j_gene: TRBJ2-5; CDR3aa: CASRRQRQETQYF; CDR3nt: TGTGCCAGCAGGCGGCAAAGACAAGAGACCCAGTACTTC
d_gene: TRBD2; v_gene: TRBV12-3/TRBV12-4; len: 14; abundance: few; j_gene: TRBJ2-5; CDR3aa: CASSLGGARETQYF; CDR3nt: TGTGCCAGCAGCCTCGGGGGGGCGCGGGAGACCCAGTACTTC
d_gene: .; v_gene: TRBV3-1; len: 14; abundance: many; j_gene: TRBJ1-2; CDR3aa: CASSFSTGLNGYTF; CDR3nt: TGTGCCAGCAGCTTCTCCACAGGACTGAATGGCTACACCTTC
d_gene: .; v_gene: TRBV27; len: 12; abundance: many; j_gene: TRBJ2-3; CDR3aa: CASSPTLDTQYF; CDR3nt: TGTGCCAGCAGCCCCACTTTGGATACGCAGTATTTT
d_gene: .; v_gene: TRBV6-1; len: 14; abundance: many; j_gene: TRBJ1-2; CDR3aa: CASSVDLPIYGYTF; CDR3nt: TGTGCCAGCAGTGTAGACCTACCTATCTATGGCTACACCTTC
d_gene: .; v_gene: TRBV10-3; len: 13; abundance: .; j_gene: TRBJ1-2; CDR3aa: CAITEGGLSGYTF; CDR3nt: TGTGCCATCACCGAGGGAGGGCTAAGCGGCTACACCTTC
d_gene: TRBD1; v_gene: TRBV27; len: 15; abundance: .; j_gene: TRBJ1-4; CDR3aa: CASSGGTARNEKLFF; CDR3nt: TGTGCCAGCAGTGGCGGGACAGCCAGGAATGAAAAACTGTTTTTT
d_gene: TRBD1; v_gene: TRBV24-1; len: 13; abundance: .; j_gene: TRBJ2-3; CDR3aa: CATRDSLTDTQYF; CDR3nt: TGTGCCACCCGGGACAGCCTCACAGATACGCAGTATTTT
d_gene: .; v_gene: TRBV7-9; len: 13; abundance: .; j_gene: TRBJ2-4; CDR3aa: CASSARDGNIQYF; CDR3nt: TGTGCCAGCAGCGCCCGGGATGGAAACATTCAGTACTTC
d_gene: .; v_gene: TRBV6-2/TRBV6-3; len: 15; abundance: many; j_gene: TRBJ2-7; CDR3aa: CASTDVMGPSYEQYF; CDR3nt: TGTGCCAGCACCGACGTCATGGGTCCCTCCTACGAGCAGTACTTC
d_gene: TRBD1; v_gene: TRBV18; len: 15; abundance: many; j_gene: TRBJ1-1; CDR3aa: CASSPTEGANTEAFF; CDR3nt: TGTGCCAGCTCACCGACGGAGGGGGCGAACACTGAAGCTTTCTTT
d_gene: .; v_gene: TRBV20-1; len: 13; abundance: many; j_gene: TRBJ1-1; CDR3aa: CSASGSGPARAFF; CDR3nt: TGCAGTGCTAGTGGGTCAGGCCCGGCTCGAGCTTTCTTT
d_gene: .; v_gene: TRBV7-2; len: 13; abundance: once; j_gene: TRBJ2-1; CDR3aa: CASSQGFYNEQFF; CDR3nt: TGTGCCAGCTCTCAGGGTTTTTACAATGAGCAGTTCTTC
d_gene: .; v_gene: TRBV5-1; len: 15; abundance: many; j_gene: TRBJ1-1; CDR3aa: CASSLQSGANTEAFF; CDR3nt: TGTGCCAGCAGCTTACAATCAGGGGCGAACACTGAAGCTTTCTTT
d_gene: .; v_gene: TRBV12-3/TRBV12-4; len: 14; abundance: few; j_gene: TRBJ2-4; CDR3aa: CASTPGTPKNIQYF; CDR3nt: TGTGCCAGCACCCCCGGGACTCCCAAAAACATTCAGTACTTC